This T cell receptor (beta chain) was recovered during a study of blood T cell repertoires in COVID-19 (TCRdb year 2020). About the study as a whole: Samples covering the acute and convalescent phases of COVID-19 were provided by collaborators in the United States, Italy and Spain. The prospective study material was composed of cDNA or gDNA derived from T cells, B-cell-depleted T cells, or PBMCs. The dataset comprised deeply sampled blood TCRbeta repertoires from subjects exposed to, actively infected with, or recovered from COVID-19. The repertoires were made available in a free public database intended to serve as a resource for research on the immune response to SARS-CoV-2. Samples were obtained from the ongoing ImmuneRACE study (first 160 participants) and from 1,000 to 1,500 subjects provided by 6 global collaborators. Nearly every sample came with metadata listing a de-identified subject ID, COVID-19 status, age in years and sex. Where available, HLA class I and class II types were taken from metadata supplied by the sample provider and were not determined by assay-based typing. Here is what the overall study found, with its caveats: The quantity of clinical and demographic metadata differed by source and by participant and was supplied without curation.

Details on this clone: It lacks a known antigen. No base quality values were provided; no much bigger clone lies one nucleotide off.

CDR3 length: 13 amino acids, cysteine to phenylalanine. CDR3 DNA is the only sequence kept; it has 39 bases, read in frame from the first base. Trimming accounts for 6 bases at V and 2 bases at J, while the number of junction bases matched to no gene is 4. The collaborating institutions used their own protocols to collect whole blood in K2EDTA tubes. Collaborator samples were shipped for TCRbeta analysis as frozen whole blood, isolated PBMCs, or DNA extracted from either sample type. The immunoSEQ Assay, a bias-controlled multiplex PCR, was used to amplify TCRbeta CDR3 regions from genomic DNA. In the authors' own workflow: Nucleated cell counts per sample were estimated from amplification of reference gene primers within the assay. To quantify the absolute abundance of each unique TCRbeta CDR3 rearrangement, sequence reads were collapsed and filtered. Productive Simpson clonality was computed per sample as the square root of Simpson's diversity index over productive rearrangements. TCRdb provides this immuneACCESS table in a form limited to in-frame rearrangements. Some clones are lacking; in checked studies, under half of them reflect an unresolved V gene, and why the rest are absent is not known. V and J calls plus clone size are reproduced from that table; the DNA served to infer D and trimming. The sample yields roughly 80,000 clones; less than 90% were counted once. The ten largest clonotypes hold approximately 5.8% of the sample.

The sequencing sample was made of peripheral blood. This chain is built from TRBV12-3 or TRBV12-4 and TRBJ2-7; 7 middle bases align to TRBD1. The source is a man in his 60s with active or convalescent COVID-19. The CDR3 loop reads CASRQGVPYEQYF. The sequenced DNA is TGTGCCAGCAGGCAGGGGGTACCCTACGAGCAGTACTTC.